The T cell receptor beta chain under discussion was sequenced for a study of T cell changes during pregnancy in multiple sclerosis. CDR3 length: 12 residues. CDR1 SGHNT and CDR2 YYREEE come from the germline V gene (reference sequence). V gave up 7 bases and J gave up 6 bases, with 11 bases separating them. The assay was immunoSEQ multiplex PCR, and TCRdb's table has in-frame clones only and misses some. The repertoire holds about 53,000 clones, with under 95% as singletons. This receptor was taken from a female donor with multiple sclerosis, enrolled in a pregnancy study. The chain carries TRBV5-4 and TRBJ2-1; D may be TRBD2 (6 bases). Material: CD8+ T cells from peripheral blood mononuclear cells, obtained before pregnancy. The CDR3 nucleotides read TGTGCCAGCCTTGCCGGGGGCAATGAGCAGTTCTTC. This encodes CASLAGGNEQFF.